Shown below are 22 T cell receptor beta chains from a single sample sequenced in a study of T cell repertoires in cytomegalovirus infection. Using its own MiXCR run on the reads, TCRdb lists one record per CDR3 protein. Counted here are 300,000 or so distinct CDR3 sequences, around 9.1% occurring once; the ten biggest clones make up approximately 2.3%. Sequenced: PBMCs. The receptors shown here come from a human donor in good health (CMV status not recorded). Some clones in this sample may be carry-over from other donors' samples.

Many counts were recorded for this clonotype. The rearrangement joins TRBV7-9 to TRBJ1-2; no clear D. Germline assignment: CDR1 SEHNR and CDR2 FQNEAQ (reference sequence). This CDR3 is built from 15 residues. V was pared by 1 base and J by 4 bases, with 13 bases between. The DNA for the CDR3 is TGTGCCAGCAGCTTAGGATCCCTTCCCCCCTATGGCTACACCTTC. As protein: CASSLGSLPPYGYTF.

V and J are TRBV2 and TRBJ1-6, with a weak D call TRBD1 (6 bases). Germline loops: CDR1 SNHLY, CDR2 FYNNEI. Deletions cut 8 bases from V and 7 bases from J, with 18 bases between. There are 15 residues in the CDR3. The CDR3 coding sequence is TGTGCCAGCGAGGGCCAGGGGATCATGAATTCACCCCTCCACTTT. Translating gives CASEGQGIMNSPLHF.

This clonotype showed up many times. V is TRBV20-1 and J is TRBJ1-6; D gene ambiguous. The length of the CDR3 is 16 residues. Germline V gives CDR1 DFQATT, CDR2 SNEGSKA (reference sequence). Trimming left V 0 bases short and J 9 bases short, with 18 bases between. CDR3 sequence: CSARDRSVVIASPLHF. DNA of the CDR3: TGCAGTGCTAGAGACCGGTCGGTAGTGATAGCTTCACCCCTCCACTTT.

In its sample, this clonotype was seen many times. The CDR3 DNA is TGTGCCATCAGTCTTACAGGGGCAGAGACCCAGTACTTC. Protein: CAISLTGAETQYF. This chain links TRBV10-3 with TRBJ2-5; 7 bases line up with TRBD1. CDR3 length equals 13 residues. J gave up 4 bases and V 5 bases, and 4 bases lay outside the gene matches. Germline-derived CDR1 and CDR2 are ENHRY and SYGVKD.

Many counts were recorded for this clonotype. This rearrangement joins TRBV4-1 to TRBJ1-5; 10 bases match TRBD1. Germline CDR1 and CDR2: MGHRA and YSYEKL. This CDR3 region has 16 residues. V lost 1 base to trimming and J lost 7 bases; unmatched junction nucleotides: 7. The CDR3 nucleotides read TGCGCCAGCAGCCAAGGGATGACAGGGGGCGTACAGCCCCAGCATTTT. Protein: CASSQGMTGGVQPQHF.

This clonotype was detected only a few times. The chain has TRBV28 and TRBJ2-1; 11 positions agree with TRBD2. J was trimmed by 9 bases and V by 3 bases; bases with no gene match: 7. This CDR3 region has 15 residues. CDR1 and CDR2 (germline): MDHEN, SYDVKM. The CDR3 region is CASSLVAGGPVEQFF. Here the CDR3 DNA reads TGTGCCAGCAGTTTGGTAGCGGGGGGGCCGGTTGAGCAGTTCTTC.

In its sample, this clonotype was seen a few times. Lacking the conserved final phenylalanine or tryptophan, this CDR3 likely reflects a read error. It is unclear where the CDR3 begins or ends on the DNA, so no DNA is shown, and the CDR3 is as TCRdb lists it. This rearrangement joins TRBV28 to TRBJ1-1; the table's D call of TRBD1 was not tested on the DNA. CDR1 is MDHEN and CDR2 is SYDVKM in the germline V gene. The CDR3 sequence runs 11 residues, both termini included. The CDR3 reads CASSRTGDMVM.

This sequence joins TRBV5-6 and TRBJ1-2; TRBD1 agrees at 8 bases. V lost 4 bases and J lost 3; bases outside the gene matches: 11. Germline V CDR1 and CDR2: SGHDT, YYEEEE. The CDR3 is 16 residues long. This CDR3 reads CASSPRTGRGDYGYTF. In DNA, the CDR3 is TGTGCCAGCAGCCCTCGGACAGGGAGGGGGGACTATGGCTACACCTTC.

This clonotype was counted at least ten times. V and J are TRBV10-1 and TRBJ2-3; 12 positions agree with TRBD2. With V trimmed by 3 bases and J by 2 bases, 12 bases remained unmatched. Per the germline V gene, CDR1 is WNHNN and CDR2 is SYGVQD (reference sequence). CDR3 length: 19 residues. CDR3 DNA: TGCGCCAGCAGTGATCGTGGAGGAGCTAGCGGGGGGGACACAGATACGCAGTATTTT. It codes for CASSDRGGASGGDTDTQYF.

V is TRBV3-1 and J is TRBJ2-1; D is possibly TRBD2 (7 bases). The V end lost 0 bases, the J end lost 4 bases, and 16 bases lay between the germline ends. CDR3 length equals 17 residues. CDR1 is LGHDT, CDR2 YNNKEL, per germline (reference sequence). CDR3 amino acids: CASSQDRGGALYNEQFF. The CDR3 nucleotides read TGTGCCAGCAGCCAAGATCGTGGGGGGGCCCTTTACAATGAGCAGTTCTTC.

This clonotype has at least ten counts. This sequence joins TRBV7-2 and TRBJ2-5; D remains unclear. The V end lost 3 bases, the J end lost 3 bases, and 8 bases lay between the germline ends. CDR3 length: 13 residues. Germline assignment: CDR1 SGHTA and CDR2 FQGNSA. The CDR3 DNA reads TGTGCCAGCAGCTTTCGCACTGAAGAGACCCAGTACTTC. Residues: CASSFRTEETQYF. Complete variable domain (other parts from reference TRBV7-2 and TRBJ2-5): GAGVSQSPSNKVTEKGKDVELRCDPISGHTALYWYRQSLGQGLEFLIYFQGNSAPDKSGLPSDRFSAERTGGSVSTLTIQRTQQEDSAVYLCASSFRTEETQYFGPGTRLLVL.

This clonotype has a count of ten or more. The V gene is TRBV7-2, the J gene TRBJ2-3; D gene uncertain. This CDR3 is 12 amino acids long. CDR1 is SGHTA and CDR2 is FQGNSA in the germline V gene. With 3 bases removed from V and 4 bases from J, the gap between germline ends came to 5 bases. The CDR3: CASSFFADTQYF. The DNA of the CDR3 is TGTGCCAGCAGCTTTTTTGCAGATACGCAGTATTTT.

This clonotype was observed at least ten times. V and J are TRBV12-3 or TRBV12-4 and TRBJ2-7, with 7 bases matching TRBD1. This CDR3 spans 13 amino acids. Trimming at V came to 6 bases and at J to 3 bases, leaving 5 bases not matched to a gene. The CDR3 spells CASSKTGLYEQYF. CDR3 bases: TGTGCCAGCAGCAAGACAGGGCTCTACGAGCAGTACTTC.

CDR3 region: CASSQVEGEQYF. In nucleotides, the CDR3 is TGTGCCAGCAGCCAGGTTGAGGGCGAGCAGTACTTC. The rearrangement uses TRBV5-4 and TRBJ2-7, with D possibly being TRBD2 (5 bases). This CDR3 spans 12 amino acids. Germline lookup yields CDR1 SGHNT and CDR2 YYREEE (reference sequence). Trimming pared 4 bases from V and 6 bases from J, leaving 11 bases between. Based on the CDR3 plus reference TRBV5-4 and TRBJ2-7, the full variable domain is ETGVTQSPTHLIKTRGQQVTLRCSSQSGHNTVSWYQQALGQGPQFIFQYYREEENGRGNFPPRFSGLQFPNYSSELNVNALELDDSALYLCASSQVEGEQYFGPGTRLTVT.

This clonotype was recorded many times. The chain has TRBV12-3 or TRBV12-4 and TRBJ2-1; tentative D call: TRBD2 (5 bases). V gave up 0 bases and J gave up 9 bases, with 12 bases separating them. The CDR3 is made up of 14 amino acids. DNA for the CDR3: TGTGCCAGCAGTTTAGCGGCAGACCGGGGTGAGCAGTTCTTC. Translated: CASSLAADRGEQFF.

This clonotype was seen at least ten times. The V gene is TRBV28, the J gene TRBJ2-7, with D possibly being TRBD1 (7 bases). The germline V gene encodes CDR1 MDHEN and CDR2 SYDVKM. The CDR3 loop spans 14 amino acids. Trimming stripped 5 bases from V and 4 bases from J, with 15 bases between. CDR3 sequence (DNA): TGTGCCAGCAGTCCTGGAGGGGGCGGGTACGAGCAGTACTTC. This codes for CASSPGGGGYEQYF.

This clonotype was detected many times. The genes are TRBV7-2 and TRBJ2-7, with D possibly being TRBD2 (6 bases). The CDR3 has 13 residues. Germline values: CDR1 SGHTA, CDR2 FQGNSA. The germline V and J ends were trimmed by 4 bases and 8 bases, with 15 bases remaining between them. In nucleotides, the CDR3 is TGTGCCAGCAGCTCCTTTCTCGCGGGGCAGCAGTACTTC. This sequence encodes CASSSFLAGQQYF.

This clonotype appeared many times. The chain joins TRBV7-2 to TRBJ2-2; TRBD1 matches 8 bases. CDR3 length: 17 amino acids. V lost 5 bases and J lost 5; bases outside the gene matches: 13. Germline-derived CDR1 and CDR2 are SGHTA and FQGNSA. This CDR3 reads CASSPKEARGRTGELFF. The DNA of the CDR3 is TGTGCCAGCAGCCCAAAAGAGGCCAGGGGGCGGACCGGGGAGCTGTTTTTT. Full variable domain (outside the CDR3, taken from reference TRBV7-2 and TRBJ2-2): GAGVSQSPSNKVTEKGKDVELRCDPISGHTALYWYRQSLGQGLEFLIYFQGNSAPDKSGLPSDRFSAERTGGSVSTLTIQRTQQEDSAVYLCASSPKEARGRTGELFFGEGSRLTVL.

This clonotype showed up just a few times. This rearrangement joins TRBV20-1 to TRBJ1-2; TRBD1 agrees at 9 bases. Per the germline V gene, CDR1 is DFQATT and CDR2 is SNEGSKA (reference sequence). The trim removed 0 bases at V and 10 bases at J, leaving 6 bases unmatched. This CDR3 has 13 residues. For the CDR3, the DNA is TGCAGTGCTAGAGAGGGGGACAGGGCGGACTACACCTTC. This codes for CSAREGDRADYTF.

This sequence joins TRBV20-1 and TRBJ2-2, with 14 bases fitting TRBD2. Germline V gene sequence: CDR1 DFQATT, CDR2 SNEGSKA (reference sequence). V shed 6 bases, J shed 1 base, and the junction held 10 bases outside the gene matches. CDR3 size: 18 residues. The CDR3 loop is CSATVGLAGGMNTGELFF. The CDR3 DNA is TGCAGTGCCACGGTTGGACTAGCGGGGGGAATGAACACCGGGGAGCTGTTTTTT.

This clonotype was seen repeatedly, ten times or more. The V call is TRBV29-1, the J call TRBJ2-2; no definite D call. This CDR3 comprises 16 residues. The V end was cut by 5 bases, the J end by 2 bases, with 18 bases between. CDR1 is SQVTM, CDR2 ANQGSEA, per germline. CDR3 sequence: CSVRTNQKLNTGELFF. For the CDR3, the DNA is TGCAGCGTTAGAACAAATCAGAAACTTAACACCGGGGAGCTGTTTTTT.

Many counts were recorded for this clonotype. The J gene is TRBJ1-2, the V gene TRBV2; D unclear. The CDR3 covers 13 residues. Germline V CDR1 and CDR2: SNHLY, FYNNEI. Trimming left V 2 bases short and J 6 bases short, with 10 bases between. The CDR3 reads CASSETISHGYTF. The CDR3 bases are TGTGCCAGCAGTGAAACAATTTCTCATGGCTACACCTTC.